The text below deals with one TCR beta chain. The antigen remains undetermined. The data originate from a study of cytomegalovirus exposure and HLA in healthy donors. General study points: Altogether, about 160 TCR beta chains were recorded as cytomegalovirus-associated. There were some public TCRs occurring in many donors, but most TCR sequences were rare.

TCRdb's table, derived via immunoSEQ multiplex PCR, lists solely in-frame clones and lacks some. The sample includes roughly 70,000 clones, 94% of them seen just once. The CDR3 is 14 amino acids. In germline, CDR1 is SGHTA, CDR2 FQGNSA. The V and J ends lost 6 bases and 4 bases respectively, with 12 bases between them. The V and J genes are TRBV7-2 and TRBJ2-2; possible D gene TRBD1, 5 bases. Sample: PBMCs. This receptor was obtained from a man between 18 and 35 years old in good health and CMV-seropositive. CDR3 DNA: TGTGCCAGCAGTTGGGTTGGGGCCACCGGGGAGCTGTTTTTT. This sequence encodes CASSWVGATGELFF.